The 15 T cell receptor beta chains presented below share a single source sample, sequenced in a study of blood T cell repertoires in COVID-19. Sequenced by immunoSEQ multiplex PCR; TCRdb stores in-frame clones only, minus some. Of around 200,000 clones detected, roughly 90% appear once; the ten largest clones hold approximately 2.7%. Sequencing input: PBMCs or T cells enriched from blood (not recorded which). The receptors come from a woman in her thirties who had recovered from COVID-19.

This sequence joins TRBV12-3 or TRBV12-4 and TRBJ1-1, with D possibly being TRBD1 (5 bases). The CDR3 has 13 residues. Trimming stripped 0 bases from V and 3 bases from J, with 5 bases between. CDR3: CASSLAGDTEAFF. The CDR3 DNA is TGTGCCAGCAGTTTAGCAGGGGACACTGAAGCTTTCTTT.

This clone was observed a handful of times. The chain links TRBV4-3 to TRBJ1-6; no definite D call. Germline CDR1 is LGHNA and CDR2 is YSLEER. The V and J ends lost 0 bases and 8 bases respectively, with 2 bases between them. This CDR3 comprises 12 residues. The CDR3 DNA reads as TGCGCCAGCAGCCAAGACGATTCACCCCTCCACTTT. Its protein product is CASSQDDSPLHF.

Here the CDR3 reads CASSPPGLRRTEAFF. CDR3 coding DNA: TGTGCCAGCAGCCCCCCGGGACTACGAAGGACTGAAGCTTTCTTT. This chain uses TRBV3-1 (or the pseudogene TRBV3-2) with TRBJ1-1; maybe TRBD1 (5 bases). The length of the CDR3 is 15 residues. Germline CDR1 is LGHDT and CDR2 is YNNKEL (reference sequence). Between the trimmed V and J ends, which lost 4 bases and 5 bases, there was a span of 17 bases.

This chain joins TRBV27 and TRBJ1-6; the D is unclear. CDR3 length: 13 amino acids. CDR1 and CDR2 from the germline V gene are MNHEY and SMNVEV (reference sequence). Trimming cost V 6 bases and J 6 bases, with 9 bases left between them. The CDR3 DNA follows: TGTGCCAGCAGGGGCTTTGTTAATTCACCCCTCCACTTT. Translated, it gives CASRGFVNSPLHF.

The genes are TRBV7-9 and TRBJ1-3; TRBD1 is a possible D gene (6 bases). From germline, CDR1 is SEHNR and CDR2 FQNEAQ (reference sequence). The ends were cut back, 2 bases at V and 1 base at J, with 15 bases in the middle. This CDR3 comprises 17 residues. Here the CDR3 reads CASSLRTKGESGNTIYF. Written as DNA, the CDR3 is TGTGCCAGCAGCTTACGAACCAAGGGGGAATCTGGAAACACCATATATTTT.

The chain carries TRBV19 and TRBJ1-3; D is uncertain. This CDR3 comprises 16 residues. The V gene lost 3 bases and the J gene lost 0 bases, with 12 bases spanning the gap. Per the germline V gene, CDR1 is LNHDA and CDR2 is SQIVND (reference sequence). CDR3 DNA sequence: TGTGCCAGTAGTATTAACCCTCAGATCTCTGGAAACACCATATATTTT. Translation gives CASSINPQISGNTIYF.

The chain links TRBV7-3 to TRBJ2-6; D is unclear. Germline V CDR1 and CDR2: SGHTA, FQGTGA. V shed 4 bases and J shed 4 bases, with 11 bases lying between them. This CDR3 is 15 amino acids long. CDR3 sequence reads: CASSWAGTGANVLTF. The CDR3 coding sequence is TGTGCCAGCAGCTGGGCCGGTACCGGGGCCAACGTCCTGACTTTC.

This clone was seen just once. This chain joins TRBV6-6 and TRBJ1-4, with D hard to call. Germline V gene lookup returns CDR1 MNHNY and CDR2 SVGAGI (reference sequence). This CDR3 region has 14 residues. V shed 2 bases and J shed 3 bases, with 7 bases lying between them. The CDR3 region has the DNA TGTGCCAGCAGTTACAGCGGGGCTAATGAAAAACTGTTTTTT. It yields the protein CASSYSGANEKLFF.

Written as DNA, the CDR3 is TGCAGTGCCCTGTCTACAGATACGCAGTATTTT. This sequence encodes CSALSTDTQYF. The chain carries TRBV20-1 and TRBJ2-3, with D unclear. Trimming pared 6 bases from V and 3 bases from J, leaving 7 bases between. This CDR3 region has 11 residues. Per germline, CDR1 DFQATT and CDR2 SNEGSKA (reference sequence).

The rearrangement uses TRBV18 and TRBJ2-7; the match to TRBD1 covers 9 bases. The CDR3 runs 15 residues. V shed 0 bases, J shed 2 bases, and the junction held 2 bases outside the gene matches. Germline loops: CDR1 KGHSH, CDR2 LQKENI. The CDR3 reads CASSPPGQGPYEQYF. The DNA for the CDR3 is TGTGCCAGCTCACCACCGGGACAGGGCCCCTACGAGCAGTACTTC.

V usage is TRBV7-2 and J usage is TRBJ2-3; 8 nucleotides align to TRBD2. CDR1 and CDR2 from the germline V gene are SGHTA and FQGNSA. This CDR3 has 15 residues. Losses at the gene ends were 5 bases for V and 4 bases for J; bases not matched to a gene: 8. Here the CDR3 reads CASSPTSGPPDTQYF. The CDR3 DNA follows: TGTGCCAGCAGCCCAACTAGCGGCCCCCCAGATACGCAGTATTTT.

V gene TRBV7-2 combines with J gene TRBJ2-6; D is undetermined. The CDR3 has 14 amino acids. V was shortened by 4 bases and J by 0 bases, with 4 bases between the two germline ends. Germline V CDR1 and CDR2: SGHTA, FQGNSA. CDR3 residues: CASSSRSGANVLTF. The CDR3 DNA is TGTGCCAGCAGCTCCCGCTCTGGGGCCAACGTCCTGACTTTC.

The V call is TRBV6-1, the J call TRBJ2-1, with 9 positions matching TRBD1. V lost 2 bases, J lost 7 bases, and 9 bases stayed unmatched. This CDR3 region has 16 residues. CDR1 and CDR2 (germline): MNHNS, SASEGT. CDR3 residues: CASSESGTGKGNEQFF. The CDR3 bases are TGTGCCAGCAGTGAATCCGGGACAGGGAAAGGGAATGAGCAGTTCTTC.

The chain joins TRBV7-3 to TRBJ1-2; 9 nucleotides align to TRBD1. Germline trimming cut 2 bases from V and 7 bases from J; bases unmatched to any gene: 8. The CDR3 covers 15 residues. Germline CDR1 reads SGHTA; CDR2 reads FQGTGA. CDR3 loop: CASSLSGQGFRGYTF. The CDR3 nucleotides read TGTGCCAGCAGCTTATCCGGACAGGGGTTTCGTGGCTACACCTTC.

In this sample, this clone is medium-sized. The CDR3 DNA reads as TGCGCCAGCAGCCAAGAGGGGGAGGCCTCTGGGGCCAACGTCCTGACTTTC. This gives the protein CASSQEGEASGANVLTF. The V call is TRBV4-3, the J call TRBJ2-6, with D maybe TRBD2 (6 bases). CDR1 is LGHNA and CDR2 is YSLEER in the germline V gene. Trimming pared 0 bases from V and 0 bases from J, leaving 9 bases between. The CDR3 is 17 residues long.